Shown below are 24 T cell receptor beta chains from a single sample sequenced in a study of shared clonotypes between healthy human individuals. Clones were sequenced by immunoSEQ multiplex PCR, and TCRdb holds only the in-frame ones, with some missing. The data show roughly 2.2 million clones, 85% to 95% seen once. The source material was naive CD4+ T cells from PBMCs. As for subset: CD45RA+ positively selected. These receptors were obtained from a man between 18 and 35 years old in good health. Some clones in this sample may be carry-over from other donors' samples.

This chain connects TRBV5-4 to TRBJ2-7; D might be TRBD1 (6 bases). The CDR3 has 15 amino acids. The V end lost 4 bases, the J end lost 2 bases, and 16 bases lay between the germline ends. CDR1 is SGHNT, CDR2 YYREEE, per germline (reference sequence). CDR3 in amino acids: CASSPERQGPYEQYF. The CDR3 nucleotides are TGTGCCAGCAGCCCCGAGAGGCAGGGGCCCTACGAGCAGTACTTC.

The chain carries TRBV5-1 and TRBJ2-6; TRBD2 agrees at 7 bases. The CDR3 length is 18 residues. Germline V gives CDR1 SGHRS, CDR2 YFSETQ. Trimming at V came to 3 bases and at J to 0 bases, leaving 9 bases not matched to a gene. The CDR3 nucleotides read TGCGCCAGCAGCTCTCCGGGTCTAGCGGCCTCTGGGGCCAACGTCCTGACTTTC. Translation: CASSSPGLAASGANVLTF.

The chain links TRBV7-2 to TRBJ2-7; D uncertain. The CDR3 extends over 13 amino acids. From germline, CDR1 is SGHTA and CDR2 FQGNSA. V gave up 5 bases and J gave up 4 bases, with 12 bases separating them. Here the CDR3 reads CASSQFSSYEQYF. CDR3 DNA sequence: TGTGCCAGCAGCCAGTTCTCAAGTTACGAGCAGTACTTC.

V is TRBV30 and J is TRBJ1-5; D unclear. The V end was cut by 4 bases, the J end by 10 bases, with 20 bases between. Germline CDR1 and CDR2: GTSNPN and SVGIG (reference sequence). This CDR3 is 14 amino acids long. The CDR3 DNA is TGTGCCTGGACCCCTCTTGAGGGAATTGGTCCCCAGCATTTT. The encoded protein is CAWTPLEGIGPQHF.

As concerns this clone: At the DNA level, this CDR3 is encoded by other sequences in the same sample as well. The chain employs TRBV27 and TRBJ2-7; D is unresolved. This CDR3 has 14 residues. Germline CDR1 and CDR2: MNHEY and SMNVEV (reference sequence). V was shortened by 6 bases and J by 0 bases, with 12 bases between the two germline ends. CDR3 nucleotide sequence: TGTGCCAGCAGCCTGACGGGCAGCTCCTACGAGCAGTACTTC. This codes for CASSLTGSSYEQYF.

The J gene is TRBJ1-1, the V gene TRBV7-6; a possible D gene is TRBD1 (5 bases). The CDR3 has 16 residues. Germline V gene lookup returns CDR1 SGHVS and CDR2 FNYEAQ. The germline V and J ends were trimmed by 3 bases and 2 bases, with 16 bases remaining between them. In nucleotides, the CDR3 is TGTGCCAGCAGCTTTTACCGGGACGGAAGAAACACTGAAGCTTTCTTT. It is translated as CASSFYRDGRNTEAFF. Complete variable domain (other parts from reference TRBV7-6 and TRBJ1-1): GAGVSQSPRYKVTKRGQDVALRCDPISGHVSLYWYRQALGQGPEFLTYFNYEAQQDKSGLPNDRFSAERPEGSISTLTIQRTEQRDSAMYRCASSFYRDGRNTEAFFGQGTRLTVV.

V and J are TRBV28 and TRBJ1-2; 11 nucleotides align to TRBD1. Germline CDR1 is MDHEN and CDR2 is SYDVKM. The CDR3 spans 15 residues. V dropped 5 bases and J dropped 8; count of bases not matched to a gene: 10. The CDR3 spells CASSQPGQGVYGYTF. The CDR3 DNA reads TGTGCCAGCAGTCAGCCGGGACAGGGGGTTTACGGCTACACCTTC.

The rearrangement links TRBV29-1 to TRBJ2-2; maybe TRBD2 (5 bases). The CDR3 covers 19 residues. The V end lost 1 base, the J end lost 4 bases, and 25 bases lay between the germline ends. Germline lookup yields CDR1 SQVTM and CDR2 ANQGSEA. CDR3 loop: CSVEVGRGILPKGTGELFF. The CDR3 coding sequence is TGCAGCGTTGAAGTAGGGCGAGGGATCCTGCCGAAGGGCACCGGGGAGCTGTTTTTT.

The genes are TRBV10-3 and TRBJ2-7; 11 nucleotides match TRBD2. Germline trimming cut 4 bases from V and 0 bases from J; bases unmatched to any gene: 8. The CDR3 length is 17 residues. The germline V gene has CDR1 ENHRY and CDR2 SYGVKD. The CDR3 sequence is CAISGPGLADFSYEQYF. The CDR3 bases are TGTGCCATCAGTGGACCGGGACTAGCGGACTTCTCCTACGAGCAGTACTTC.

The rearrangement uses TRBV9 and TRBJ1-3, with D possibly being TRBD1 (6 bases). Trimming removed 0 bases at V and 7 bases at J, with 17 bases between. This CDR3 spans 16 amino acids. Germline V gene data show CDR1 as SGDLS and CDR2 as YYNGEE. The CDR3 sequence: CASSVGSWAGVNTIYF. The DNA of the CDR3 is TGTGCCAGCAGCGTAGGTTCGTGGGCAGGGGTCAACACCATATATTTT.

The chain has TRBV5-4 and TRBJ2-5; 8 bases line up with TRBD1. The CDR3 contains 13 residues. The V segment lost 4 bases and the J segment 6 bases; nucleotides outside the gene matches: 5. Germline V gene data show CDR1 as SGHNT and CDR2 as YYREEE (reference sequence). This CDR3 reads CASSGGQDKTQYF. CDR3 DNA sequence: TGTGCCAGCAGCGGGGGACAGGACAAGACCCAGTACTTC.

The gene calls are TRBV4-1 and TRBJ2-3, with 11 nucleotides matching TRBD2. CDR3 length: 17 amino acids. Germline assignment: CDR1 MGHRA and CDR2 YSYEKL. V was pared by 5 bases and J by 6 bases, with 13 bases of the junction left unmatched. The CDR3 reads CASSFRSGGAKEDTQYF. CDR3 bases: TGCGCCAGCAGCTTTCGTAGCGGGGGGGCAAAGGAGGATACGCAGTATTTT.

J is TRBJ1-2 and V is TRBV2; D perhaps matches TRBD1 (5 bases). The CDR3 contains 14 residues. The V gene lost 2 bases and the J gene lost 4 bases, with 11 bases spanning the gap. The V gene's germline CDR1 is SNHLY and CDR2 FYNNEI. In DNA form, the CDR3 reads TGTGCCAGCAGTGAATGGGGCGGGGGCTATGGCTACACCTTC. Amino acid sequence: CASSEWGGGYGYTF.

The V call is TRBV4-2, the J call TRBJ1-2, with D perhaps TRBD1 (5 bases). This CDR3 is 12 amino acids long. In germline, CDR1 is LGHNA, CDR2 YNFKEQ. Trimming pared 0 bases from V and 8 bases from J, leaving 7 bases between. CDR3 sequence reads: CASSQDWGGYTF. The DNA of the CDR3 is TGTGCCAGCAGCCAAGATTGGGGCGGCTACACCTTC.

This sequence joins TRBV28 and TRBJ1-5; unclear D gene. Germline CDR1 reads MDHEN; CDR2 reads SYDVKM. The CDR3 has 14 residues. Between the trimmed V and J ends, which lost 8 bases and 8 bases, there was a span of 19 bases. CDR3 DNA sequence: TGTGCCAGCTCCCTCCGGCAGTGGCGGAAGCCCCAGCATTTT. The encoded protein is CASSLRQWRKPQHF.

The gene calls are TRBV5-6 and TRBJ2-1; the match to TRBD2 covers 8 bases. In germline, CDR1 is SGHDT, CDR2 YYEEEE. The CDR3 totals 15 residues. With V trimmed by 4 bases and J by 2 bases, 5 bases remained unmatched. The DNA for the CDR3 is TGTGCCAGCAGCAGCGGACTAGCCACCTACAATGAGCAGTTCTTC. Translating it yields CASSSGLATYNEQFF.

V gene TRBV28 combines with J gene TRBJ1-5; D might be TRBD1 (5 bases). Germline CDR1 MDHEN, CDR2 SYDVKM. The CDR3 extends over 15 amino acids. V was cut by 2 bases and J by 8 bases, with 16 bases left in between. The CDR3 DNA reads TGTGCCAGCAGTTTAGGGGGACCCGGCGAAAAGCCCCAGCATTTT. Translated: CASSLGGPGEKPQHF.

The V gene is TRBV2, the J gene TRBJ2-3; 11 bases line up with TRBD1. With V trimmed by 6 bases and J by 2 bases, 7 bases remained unmatched. The germline V gene encodes CDR1 SNHLY and CDR2 FYNNEI. The CDR3 has 16 residues. The CDR3 spells CASSGQGARITDTQYF. In DNA, the CDR3 is TGTGCCAGCAGCGGACAGGGGGCCCGCATCACAGATACGCAGTATTTT.

V is TRBV11-1 and J is TRBJ2-1, with 10 bases aligning to TRBD2. CDR1 is SGHAT and CDR2 is FQDESV in the germline V gene (reference sequence). The CDR3 is made up of 15 amino acids. J gave up 3 bases and V 4 bases, and 3 bases lay outside the gene matches. CDR3 region: CASSSLAGGYNEQFF. The CDR3 coding sequence is TGTGCCAGCAGCTCGTTAGCGGGAGGCTACAATGAGCAGTTCTTC.

The chain carries TRBV2 and TRBJ1-1; maybe TRBD1 (6 bases). The CDR3 covers 15 residues. V lost 8 bases and J 0 bases, leaving 16 bases between the germline ends. Germline V gene data show CDR1 as SNHLY and CDR2 as FYNNEI. The CDR3 spells CASGDRTALNTEAFF. For the CDR3, the DNA is TGTGCCAGCGGGGATCGGACAGCCTTGAACACTGAAGCTTTCTTT. The full variable domain, rest sourced from reference TRBV2 and TRBJ1-1, is EPEVTQTPSHQVTQMGQEVILRCVPISNHLYFYWYRQILGQKVEFLVSFYNNEISEKSEIFDDQFSVERPDGSNFTLKIRSTKLEDSAMYFCASGDRTALNTEAFFGQGTRLTVV.

J is TRBJ2-2 and V is TRBV28; a possible D gene is TRBD2 (5 bases). This CDR3 region has 14 residues. Germline V gene sequence: CDR1 MDHEN, CDR2 SYDVKM. Between the trimmed V and J ends, which lost 6 bases and 0 bases, there was a span of 8 bases. In DNA, the CDR3 is TGTGCCAGCAGGGTGAGGGCGAACACCGGGGAGCTGTTTTTT. Protein product: CASRVRANTGELFF.

The chain joins TRBV7-2 to TRBJ2-3; D perhaps matches TRBD2 (5 bases). This CDR3 comprises 14 residues. V lost 1 base, J lost 5 bases, and 10 bases lay in between. Germline values: CDR1 SGHTA, CDR2 FQGNSA. This chain's CDR3 is CASSLEAGGDTQYF. Written as DNA, the CDR3 is TGTGCCAGCAGCTTAGAGGCGGGTGGAGATACGCAGTATTTT.

The genes are TRBV7-8 and TRBJ2-5, with 10 bases that match TRBD2. CDR1 is SGHVS and CDR2 is FQNEAQ in the germline V gene. The CDR3 has 21 residues. Trimming removed 5 bases from V and 3 bases from J; junction bases left unmatched: 24. In DNA, the CDR3 is TGTGCCAGCAGCGCCGCCCGCGCGCTAGCGGGAGATTGGAAGCGTAAAGAGACCCAGTACTTC. It specifies CASSAARALAGDWKRKETQYF.

The chain recombines TRBV29-1 with TRBJ2-3; TRBD2 matches 8 bases. Trimming at V came to 2 bases and at J to 4 bases, leaving 14 bases not matched to a gene. The germline gives CDR1 SQVTM, CDR2 ANQGSEA. CDR3 length equals 17 residues. This CDR3 reads CSVEPGSPLAGADTQYF. CDR3 DNA: TGCAGCGTTGAACCGGGCAGCCCCCTAGCGGGTGCAGATACGCAGTATTTT.